What follows are 30 T cell receptor beta chains derived from one specimen sequenced in a study of cytomegalovirus exposure and HLA in healthy donors. TCRdb's table, derived via immunoSEQ multiplex PCR, lists solely in-frame clones and lacks some. The data contain 150,000 to 200,000 clones, more than 75% of them singletons. Input material: PBMCs. Every receptor here comes from a man between 18 and 29 years old in good health and CMV-seropositive.

For the CDR3, the DNA is TGTGCCAGCAGAGTGACTAGCGGGACTACCTACGAGCAGTACTTC. Its translation is CASRVTSGTTYEQYF. The chain links TRBV27 to TRBJ2-7; 11 nucleotides match TRBD2. Per germline, CDR1 MNHEY and CDR2 SMNVEV (reference sequence). The length of the CDR3 is 15 residues. Losses at the gene ends were 6 bases for V and 2 bases for J; bases not matched to a gene: 6.

The V and J genes are TRBV28 and TRBJ1-1; 7 nucleotides line up with TRBD1. This CDR3 comprises 14 residues. With 6 bases clipped from V and 4 bases from J, the junction kept 8 bases outside the gene matches. The germline CDR1 and CDR2 sequences are MDHEN and SYDVKM. In DNA form, the CDR3 reads TGTGCCAGCAGCGCGACAGGGAAACTCACTGAAGCTTTCTTT. Protein product: CASSATGKLTEAFF.

V is TRBV27 and J is TRBJ2-7, with D unclear. Per the germline V gene, CDR1 is MNHEY and CDR2 is SMNVEV (reference sequence). The CDR3 consists of 14 residues. The V and J ends lost 4 bases and 2 bases respectively, with 12 bases between them. CDR3 protein: CASSYSAQTYEQYF. The CDR3 nucleotides read TGTGCCAGCAGTTACTCGGCACAGACCTACGAGCAGTACTTC.

This clone was found a few times. J is TRBJ2-1 and V is TRBV28; tentative D call: TRBD1 (6 bases). CDR3 size: 13 residues. V lost 5 bases to trimming and J lost 7 bases, with 12 bases between them. Germline V lookup: CDR1 MDHEN, CDR2 SYDVKM. CDR3 sequence: CASSPFRGNEQFF. In DNA form, the CDR3 reads TGTGCCAGCAGTCCTTTCAGGGGTAATGAGCAGTTCTTC.

This chain uses TRBV5-1 with TRBJ2-7; tentatively, D is TRBD2 (7 bases). The V end lost 5 bases, the J end lost 5 bases, and 20 bases lay between the germline ends. The CDR3 contains 15 residues. Germline V lookup: CDR1 SGHRS, CDR2 YFSETQ. Here the CDR3 DNA reads TGCGCCAGCAGACGTAGGGGGGGGGTCGGACACGAGCAGTACTTC. Translated, it gives CASRRRGGVGHEQYF. The whole variable domain, filled in from reference TRBV5-1 and TRBJ2-7, reads KAGVTQTPRYLIKTRGQQVTLSCSPISGHRSVSWYQQTPGQGLQFLFEYFSETQRNKGNFPGRFSGRQFSNSRSEMNVSTLELGDSALYLCASRRRGGVGHEQYFGPGTRLTVT.

The V call is TRBV5-1, the J call TRBJ1-2; the match to TRBD1 covers 7 bases. The CDR3 contains 13 residues. The V segment lost 0 bases and the J segment 8 bases; nucleotides outside the gene matches: 4. Germline V gene data show CDR1 as SGHRS and CDR2 as YFSETQ. The CDR3 DNA is TGCGCCAGCAGCTTGGAGGGGGCGGGGGGCTACACCTTC. Translating gives CASSLEGAGGYTF.

This rearrangement joins TRBV29-1 to TRBJ2-1; 10 bases align to TRBD2. Losses at the gene ends were 7 bases for V and 8 bases for J; bases not matched to a gene: 8. Germline values: CDR1 SQVTM, CDR2 ANQGSEA. The CDR3 runs to 13 residues. This CDR3 reads CSARTSGVDEQFF. The CDR3 DNA reads as TGCAGCGCGAGGACTAGCGGTGTCGATGAGCAGTTCTTC.

J is TRBJ2-7 and V is TRBV2; the match to TRBD2 covers 7 bases. The ends lost 8 bases at V and 0 bases at J; junction bases unmatched: 7. CDR1 is SNHLY and CDR2 is FYNNEI in the germline V gene. The CDR3 loop spans 14 amino acids. DNA of the CDR3: TGTGCCAGCGCCCGGGAGGCCGGCTCCTACGAGCAGTACTTC. The encoded protein is CASAREAGSYEQYF.

The chain uses TRBV19 and TRBJ2-5; tentative D call: TRBD1 (7 bases). The CDR3 is made up of 13 amino acids. V was cut by 9 bases and J by 2 bases, with 13 bases left in between. The germline CDR1 and CDR2 sequences are LNHDA and SQIVND (reference sequence). As DNA, the CDR3 is TGTGCCAGCGGCGGGACAGCACAAGAGACCCAGTACTTC. This encodes CASGGTAQETQYF.

This clone was found once. The rearrangement links TRBV7-8 to TRBJ1-2; a possible D gene is TRBD1 (5 bases). Looked up from germline, CDR1 is SGHVS and CDR2 is FQNEAQ. V gave up 5 bases and J gave up 3 bases, with 19 bases separating them. The CDR3 contains 16 residues. The CDR3 coding sequence is TGTGCCAGCAGCCGAATCCGCCCAGGAGGGGACTATGGCTACACCTTC. Translating it yields CASSRIRPGGDYGYTF.

The CDR3 region has the DNA TGTGCCAGCAGCTTAAACAGGGGTAAAGAGCAGTACTTC. Amino acid sequence: CASSLNRGKEQYF. This chain connects TRBV11-3 to TRBJ2-7, with 7 bases aligning to TRBD1. Germline V CDR1 and CDR2: SGHNT, YENEEA. The V gene end was trimmed by 2 bases and the J gene end by 7 bases; junction bases not matched to a gene: 5. The length of the CDR3 is 13 residues. Full variable domain (outside the CDR3, taken from reference TRBV11-3 and TRBJ2-7): EAGVVQSPRYKIIEKKQPVAFWCNPISGHNTLYWYLQNLGQGPELLIRYENEEAVDDSQLPKDRFSAERLKGVDSTLKIQPAELGDSAVYLCASSLNRGKEQYFGPGTRLTVT.

The V and J genes are TRBV7-6 and TRBJ2-1; tentatively, D is TRBD2 (6 bases). Germline CDR1 reads SGHVS; CDR2 reads FNYEAQ. V dropped 5 bases and J dropped 0 bases, with 11 bases sitting between them. The CDR3 is 15 amino acids. The CDR3 DNA reads as TGTGCCAGCAGCCCACTAGCTAACTCCTACAATGAGCAGTTCTTC. It translates to CASSPLANSYNEQFF. The whole variable domain, filled in from reference TRBV7-6 and TRBJ2-1, reads GAGVSQSPRYKVTKRGQDVALRCDPISGHVSLYWYRQALGQGPEFLTYFNYEAQQDKSGLPNDRFSAERPEGSISTLTIQRTEQRDSAMYRCASSPLANSYNEQFFGPGTRLTVL.

This clone was counted between two and nine times. This chain connects TRBV23-1 to TRBJ1-5; 7 bases match TRBD1. TRBV23-1 qualifies as an ORF whose function is uncertain. J was trimmed by 2 bases and V by 4 bases; bases with no gene match: 8. The length of the CDR3 is 16 residues. CDR3 in amino acids: CASSRVGGSGNQPQHF. CDR3 coding DNA: TGCGCCAGCAGTCGGGTAGGGGGCTCGGGCAATCAGCCCCAGCATTTT.

The chain recombines TRBV9 with TRBJ1-2, with 11 bases that match TRBD1. The germline CDR1 and CDR2 sequences are SGDLS and YYNGEE. The CDR3 runs 18 residues. V shed 4 bases and J 4 bases; nucleotides not matched to a gene: 15. The DNA of the CDR3 is TGTGCCAGCAGCCCGTATCGGGACAGGGGGGTATTCGGCTATGGCTACACCTTC. Its translation: CASSPYRDRGVFGYGYTF.

The chain uses TRBV21-1 and TRBJ2-7; the DNA was not used to check the table's D call, TRBD1. TRBV21-1 is assigned pseudogene status. The CDR3 runs to 14 residues. CDR3 nucleotide sequence: TGTGCCAGCAGCAAAGTCGGCAGGGGCTACGAGCAGTACTTC. As protein: CASSKVGRGYEQYF.

This chain connects TRBV9 to TRBJ2-1, with 8 bases matching TRBD2. Germline CDR1 SGDLS, CDR2 YYNGEE. The CDR3 is made up of 18 amino acids. V trimming: 0 bases; J trimming: 1 base; junction bases outside the gene matches: 9. CDR3 region: CASSVEGSGTLSYNEQFF. Here the CDR3 DNA reads TGTGCCAGCAGCGTAGAGGGTAGCGGGACCCTATCCTACAATGAGCAGTTCTTC.

The chain is built from TRBV9 and TRBJ2-2, with TRBD2 identical over 13 bases. The V gene's germline CDR1 is SGDLS and CDR2 YYNGEE. This CDR3 spans 16 amino acids. V trimming: 3 bases; J trimming: 5 bases; junction bases outside the gene matches: 4. In DNA form, the CDR3 reads TGTGCCAGCAGCGAACTAGCGGGAGGGCGGACCGGGGAGCTGTTTTTT. This sequence encodes CASSELAGGRTGELFF.

V and J are TRBV11-1 and TRBJ2-7, with D possibly TRBD1 on 6 matching bases. The V and J ends lost 6 bases and 2 bases respectively, with 11 bases between them. Germline CDR1 and CDR2: SGHAT and FQDESV (reference sequence). The CDR3 contains 13 residues. CDR3 DNA sequence: TGTGCCAGCAGTCCTACAGGGCCCTACGAGCAGTACTTC. It specifies CASSPTGPYEQYF.

The chain links TRBV28 to TRBJ2-7, with D unclear. The germline CDR1 and CDR2 sequences are MDHEN and SYDVKM. The CDR3 is made up of 12 amino acids. V lost 5 bases and J 2 bases, leaving 7 bases between the germline ends. As DNA, the CDR3 is TGTGCCAGCAGTCCGTGGCCCTACGAGCAGTACTTC. Amino acid sequence: CASSPWPYEQYF.

J is TRBJ1-1 and V is TRBV5-1; 9 nucleotides match TRBD1. CDR1 is SGHRS, CDR2 YFSETQ, per germline. Trimming took 2 bases from V and 3 from J; bases not matched to a gene: 2. The CDR3 has 14 amino acids. CDR3 in amino acids: CASSLGQGYTEAFF. CDR3 coding DNA: TGCGCCAGCAGCTTAGGACAGGGGTACACTGAAGCTTTCTTT.

The chain couples TRBV5-1 to TRBJ2-5; possibly TRBD2 for D (5 bases). CDR1 is SGHRS and CDR2 is YFSETQ in the germline V gene. V was cut by 4 bases and J by 2 bases, with 18 bases left in between. This CDR3 contains 16 residues. The CDR3 nucleotides read TGCGCCAGCAGCGCCGGAGGCGGTGTGGGACAAGAGACCCAGTACTTC. It encodes CASSAGGGVGQETQYF.

The V and J genes are TRBV6-5 and TRBJ2-7; 10 bases are a match to TRBD2. J gave up 6 bases and V 3 bases, and 11 bases lay outside the gene matches. The germline gives CDR1 MNHEY, CDR2 SVGAGI. The CDR3 is made up of 16 amino acids. The DNA for the CDR3 is TGTGCCAGCAGTTATTTGACTAGCGGGCGATACCGCGAGCAGTACTTC. Translating it yields CASSYLTSGRYREQYF.

The rearrangement uses TRBV11-2 and TRBJ2-7; tentatively, D is TRBD2 (6 bases). The CDR3 loop spans 15 amino acids. The germline V and J ends were trimmed by 1 base and 4 bases, with 14 bases remaining between them. Germline-derived CDR1 and CDR2 are SGHAT and FQNNGV. CDR3 DNA: TGTGCCAGCAGCTTAGGCTACGGGACTGTTTACGAGCAGTACTTC. Translated, it gives CASSLGYGTVYEQYF. Variable domain in full (rest from reference TRBV11-2 and TRBJ2-7): EAGVAQSPRYKIIEKRQSVAFWCNPISGHATLYWYQQILGQGPKLLIQFQNNGVVDDSQLPKDRFSAERLKGVDSTLKIQPAKLEDSAVYLCASSLGYGTVYEQYFGPGTRLTVT.

In this sample, this clone turned up once. V is TRBV6-5 and J is TRBJ1-5, with D perhaps TRBD1 (5 bases). Looked up from germline, CDR1 is MNHEY and CDR2 is SVGAGI. Deletions cut 5 bases from V and 3 bases from J, with 14 bases between. The CDR3 has 15 residues. The CDR3 sequence is CASSLGQALNQPQHF. CDR3 in DNA: TGTGCCAGCAGTCTGGGGCAGGCCCTCAATCAGCCCCAGCATTTT.

The V gene is TRBV29-1, the J gene TRBJ1-1; D ambiguous. Germline V gene data show CDR1 as SQVTM and CDR2 as ANQGSEA. Trimming removed 8 bases from V and 1 base from J, with 17 bases in between. The CDR3 contains 14 residues. In nucleotides, the CDR3 is TGCAGCACCCACCCGGGAGCGGGGAACACTGAAGCTTTCTTT. This translates into CSTHPGAGNTEAFF. Full variable domain (missing parts from reference TRBV29-1 and TRBJ1-1): SAVISQKPSRDICQRGTSLTIQCQVDSQVTMMFWYRQQPGQSLTLIATANQGSEATYESGFVIDKFPISRPNLTFSTLTVSNMSPEDSSIYLCSTHPGAGNTEAFFGQGTRLTVV.

The rearrangement joins TRBV29-1 to TRBJ2-7; 10 bases fit TRBD1. This CDR3 comprises 14 residues. The germline V gene encodes CDR1 SQVTM and CDR2 ANQGSEA. Losses at the gene ends were 4 bases for V and 3 bases for J; bases not matched to a gene: 6. CDR3 loop: CSVVGGDRGYEQYF. CDR3 nucleotide sequence: TGCAGCGTTGTAGGCGGGGACAGGGGCTACGAGCAGTACTTC.

This clone was seen only once. This rearrangement joins TRBV27 to TRBJ2-1, with 9 bases fitting TRBD2. The CDR3 has 17 residues. Germline lookup yields CDR1 MNHEY and CDR2 SMNVEV (reference sequence). V was clipped by 6 bases and J by 2 bases; unmatched bases: 11. CDR3 protein: CASSPRRSGRPYNEQFF. CDR3 nucleotide sequence: TGTGCCAGCAGCCCCAGGAGGAGCGGGAGGCCCTACAATGAGCAGTTCTTC.

V and J are TRBV7-2 and TRBJ2-7, with D possibly being TRBD2 (6 bases). Germline CDR1 and CDR2: SGHTA and FQGNSA. The V end lost 0 bases, the J end lost 3 bases, and 9 bases lay between the germline ends. The CDR3 sequence is 14 residues long. As DNA, the CDR3 is TGTGCCAGCAGCTTAGCCGGGCGGGGCTACGAGCAGTACTTC. It is translated as CASSLAGRGYEQYF.

V usage is TRBV7-7 and J usage is TRBJ2-1; 11 nucleotides line up with TRBD2. With V trimmed by 2 bases and J by 1 base, 13 bases remained unmatched. This CDR3 has 20 residues. Germline CDR1 and CDR2: SSHAT and FNYEAQ (reference sequence). CDR3 loop: CASSLFDGLAGGFSYNEQFF. For the CDR3, the DNA is TGTGCCAGCAGCTTATTTGATGGGCTAGCGGGAGGATTTTCCTACAATGAGCAGTTCTTC.

The chain employs TRBV30 and TRBJ2-2, with D perhaps matching TRBD2 (6 bases). This CDR3 contains 16 residues. Trimming stripped 2 bases from V and 0 bases from J, with 13 bases between. Germline values: CDR1 GTSNPN, CDR2 SVGIG (reference sequence). CDR3 sequence (DNA): TGTGCCTGGAGTCGCGGGGATCTACCGAACACCGGGGAGCTGTTTTTT. Amino acid sequence: CAWSRGDLPNTGELFF.